This entry lists 8 T cell receptor beta chains sequenced from one sample in a study of T cells in Graves' hyperthyroidism and ophthalmopathy. TCR beta CDR3 region amplification was performed from RNA transcripts. The study used the HTBI primer set for a first-round RT-PCR of the TCR CDR3. Each CDR3 protein is one row after TCRdb ran MiXCR on the multiplex PCR reads. The sample records about 620,000 distinct CDR3 sequences, 15% to 20% being singletons. Sequenced input: blood. Receptors were obtained from a woman aged 25 to 45 with Graves' hyperthyroidism.

This clonotype was recorded at least ten times. This chain connects TRBV28 to TRBJ2-3; 7 nucleotides line up with TRBD2. V gave up 2 bases and J gave up 3 bases; unmatched junction bases: 8. The germline V gene encodes CDR1 MDHEN and CDR2 SYDVKM. This CDR3 spans 16 amino acids. Here the CDR3 reads CASSLERAGVTDTQYF. CDR3 coding DNA: TGTGCCAGCAGTTTAGAGAGGGCGGGAGTGACAGATACGCAGTATTTT.

This chain joins TRBV19 and TRBJ2-5, with D possibly being TRBD1 or TRBD2 (5 bases each). CDR3 size: 16 residues. Trimming left V 5 bases short and J 5 bases short, with 21 bases between. Germline values: CDR1 LNHDA, CDR2 SQIVND (reference sequence). CDR3 in DNA: TGTGCCAGTAGTCTAAGCCGGACACGGACGGGGGAGACCCAGTACTTC. Protein product: CASSLSRTRTGETQYF. Drawing the rest from reference TRBV19 and TRBJ2-5, the complete variable domain is DGGITQSPKYLFRKEGQNVTLSCEQNLNHDAMYWYRQDPGQGLRLIYYSQIVNDFQKGDIAEGYSVSREKKESFPLTVTSAQKNPTAFYLCASSLSRTRTGETQYFGPGTRLLVL.

Details on this clonotype: This may arise from a read error, as a much more abundant clone is one base away. CDR3 region: CASSKQGASTEAFF. The CDR3 bases are TGTGCCAGCAGCAAACAGGGGGCGAGCACTGAAGCTTTCTTT. The gene calls are TRBV7-9 and TRBJ1-1; 9 bases fit TRBD1. The CDR3 is 14 residues long. J gave up 4 bases and V 5 bases, and 5 bases lay outside the gene matches. CDR1 and CDR2 (germline): SEHNR, FQNEAQ (reference sequence).

This clonotype was detected only a few times. The gene calls are TRBV28 and TRBJ1-1; D ambiguous. The germline V gene encodes CDR1 MDHEN and CDR2 SYDVKM. The V gene lost 3 bases and the J gene lost 0 bases, with 14 bases spanning the gap. The CDR3 covers 16 residues. The CDR3: CASSFPPPDMNTEAFF. The CDR3 region has the DNA TGTGCCAGCAGTTTTCCCCCTCCCGACATGAACACTGAAGCTTTCTTT. The variable domain in full, completed from reference TRBV28 and TRBJ1-1, reads DVKVTQSSRYLVKRTGEKVFLECVQDMDHENMFWYRQDPGLGLRLIYFSYDVKMKEKGDIPEGYSVSREKKERFSLILESASTNQTSMYLCASSFPPPDMNTEAFFGQGTRLTVV.

V usage is TRBV28 and J usage is TRBJ2-1; TRBD2 is a possible D gene (5 bases). The CDR3 is made up of 13 amino acids. Trimming pared 5 bases from V and 12 bases from J, leaving 17 bases between. In germline, CDR1 is MDHEN, CDR2 SYDVKM. Here the CDR3 DNA reads TGTGCCAGCAGTCGAATCCGAGAGGGCGGGCAGTTCTTC. Translation gives CASSRIREGGQFF.

Worth noting for this clonotype: A read error may be the cause here, since a much bigger clone is one base away. V and J are TRBV12-3 or TRBV12-4 and TRBJ2-1, with 13 bases lining up with TRBD2. The CDR3 is 16 residues long. V was pared by 3 bases and J by 10 bases, with 9 bases of the junction left unmatched. The CDR3 bases are TGTGCCAGCAGTTTCCAGGGACTAGCGGGACGGTACGAGCAGTTCTTC. Encoded protein: CASSFQGLAGRYEQFF.

This clonotype was detected many times. This chain links TRBV3-1 with TRBJ1-3; D is uncertain. Germline V gene lookup returns CDR1 LGHDT and CDR2 YNNKEL (reference sequence). The CDR3 contains 15 residues. Trimming removed 1 base from V and 0 bases from J, with 7 bases in between. CDR3: CASSQGGSSGNTIYF. CDR3 in DNA: TGTGCCAGCAGCCAAGGCGGTAGCTCTGGAAACACCATATATTTT.

There are many counts of this clonotype. This chain uses TRBV20-1 with TRBJ2-3; no firm D call. Germline loops: CDR1 DFQATT, CDR2 SNEGSKA (reference sequence). This CDR3 has 14 amino acids. V was cut by 0 bases and J by 2 bases, with 9 bases left in between. The DNA of the CDR3 is TGCAGTGCTAGAGACGTTTTTCACACAGATACGCAGTATTTT. Its translation is CSARDVFHTDTQYF.